The 18 T cell receptor beta chains below come from one sample, sequenced in a study of blood T cell repertoires in COVID-19. Sequencing used immunoSEQ multiplex PCR; TCRdb keeps in-frame clones, though not all of them. The data contain approximately 200,000 clones, roughly 80% of them seen just once; the ten biggest clones take up about 2.1%. Sequenced: peripheral blood. Source of these receptors: an older woman with acute or convalescent COVID-19.

The chain couples TRBV4-2 to TRBJ1-3, with 7 positions matching TRBD1. There are 18 residues in the CDR3. CDR1 is LGHNA, CDR2 YNFKEQ, per germline. Trimming at V came to 1 base and at J to 2 bases, leaving 11 bases not matched to a gene. CDR3 coding DNA: TGTGCCAGCAGCCAAGGCCGCCGACAGGGTCGGGCTGGAAACACCATATATTTT. Its protein product is CASSQGRRQGRAGNTIYF.

The chain is built from TRBV4-1 and TRBJ1-6, with no clear D. Germline CDR1 is MGHRA and CDR2 is YSYEKL. CDR3 length: 15 amino acids. The V end lost 1 base, the J end lost 9 bases, and 13 bases lay between the germline ends. As DNA, the CDR3 is TGCGCCAGCAGCCAAGGGTGGAGTGAGAGTTCACCCCTCCACTTT. Protein sequence: CASSQGWSESSPLHF.

The J gene is TRBJ1-2, the V gene TRBV10-3; TRBD1 agrees at 9 bases. After removal of 7 bases from V and 2 bases from J, the junction contained 8 bases not matched to a gene. The CDR3 length is 15 residues. Germline values: CDR1 ENHRY, CDR2 SYGVKD. The CDR3 loop reads CAINEKTGGNYGYTF. DNA for the CDR3: TGTGCCATCAATGAAAAGACAGGGGGGAACTATGGCTACACCTTC.

This rearrangement joins TRBV4-1 to TRBJ1-6; no clear D. Germline CDR1 is MGHRA and CDR2 is YSYEKL. The V gene lost 1 base and the J gene lost 8 bases, with 9 bases spanning the gap. The CDR3 loop spans 14 amino acids. This CDR3 reads CASSQVQDYSPLHF. The CDR3, as DNA: TGCGCCAGCAGCCAAGTCCAGGATTATTCACCCCTCCACTTT.

This chain links TRBV6-2 or TRBV6-3 with TRBJ1-1; D is uncertain. With 6 bases removed from V and 11 bases from J, the gap between germline ends came to 13 bases. The length of the CDR3 is 11 residues. The germline CDR1 and CDR2 sequences are MNHEY and SVGEGT. CDR3 sequence reads: CASSLGVLAFF. DNA for the CDR3: TGTGCCAGCAGCTTGGGAGTTCTGGCTTTCTTT.

The V and J genes are TRBV7-2 and TRBJ2-1, with a possible D match to TRBD1 (6 bases). The V end lost 5 bases, the J end lost 10 bases, and 6 bases lay between the germline ends. The CDR3 spans 10 residues. Germline-derived CDR1 and CDR2 are SGHTA and FQGNSA. CDR3 coding DNA: TGTGCCAGCAGCGGGACAGAGCAGTTCTTC. As protein: CASSGTEQFF. Together with reference TRBV7-2 and TRBJ2-1, the CDR3 gives the full variable domain: GAGVSQSPSNKVTEKGKDVELRCDPISGHTALYWYRQSLGQGLEFLIYFQGNSAPDKSGLPSDRFSAERTGGSVSTLTIQRTQQEDSAVYLCASSGTEQFFGPGTRLTVL.

The chain has TRBV3-1 (or the pseudogene TRBV3-2) and TRBJ2-1; D is unclear. This CDR3 has 11 amino acids. Trimming shortened V by 1 base and J by 15 bases, and 10 bases separated the two germline ends. The germline gives CDR1 LGHDT, CDR2 YNNKEL (reference sequence). The CDR3 DNA reads as TGTGCCAGCAGCCAAGGGGCCCTTGGGTTCTTC. Amino acids: CASSQGALGFF.

The chain links TRBV18 to TRBJ2-1; 15 bases are shared with TRBD2. The CDR3 runs to 17 residues. Germline values: CDR1 KGHSH, CDR2 LQKENI. V gave up 3 bases and J gave up 7 bases; unmatched junction bases: 7. The CDR3 DNA reads TGTGCCAGCTCACCTGGACTAGCGGGGGGGCCGGGGAATGAGCAGTTCTTC. Its translation: CASSPGLAGGPGNEQFF.

The chain links TRBV5-6 to TRBJ1-2, with D perhaps matching TRBD1 (5 bases). The CDR3 loop spans 15 amino acids. Germline CDR1 is SGHDT and CDR2 is YYEEEE. V shed 4 bases and J shed 3 bases, with 16 bases lying between them. CDR3 in amino acids: CASSPQGGFHYGYTF. CDR3 nucleotide sequence: TGTGCCAGCAGCCCCCAGGGCGGTTTCCACTATGGCTACACCTTC.

The chain carries TRBV28 and TRBJ2-7; 10 bases are a match to TRBD1. Unmatched junction bases numbered 11, after V lost 6 bases and J lost 6 bases. Germline V gene data show CDR1 as MDHEN and CDR2 as SYDVKM. The CDR3 runs 15 residues. The CDR3 is CASRDDRGHPLEQYF. DNA of the CDR3: TGTGCCAGCAGGGATGACAGGGGGCATCCCCTCGAGCAGTACTTC.

This sequence joins TRBV5-1 and TRBJ1-5, with D maybe TRBD1 (5 bases). Germline V gene sequence: CDR1 SGHRS, CDR2 YFSETQ. Trimming shortened V by 1 base and J by 1 base, and 9 bases separated the two germline ends. The CDR3 covers 15 residues. CDR3 DNA sequence: TGCGCCAGCAGCTTGTCGGGGGAAAGCAATCAGCCCCAGCATTTT. Translating it yields CASSLSGESNQPQHF.

This clone was counted once. The chain carries TRBV6-5 and TRBJ1-1; 10 nucleotides line up with TRBD1. V lost 8 bases, J lost 6 bases, and 9 bases stayed unmatched. The CDR3 consists of 14 residues. Germline lookup yields CDR1 MNHEY and CDR2 SVGAGI. The CDR3 DNA reads as TGTGCCAGCGGCAACGCGGGACAGGGGTCTGAAGCTTTCTTT. It translates to CASGNAGQGSEAFF.

The CDR3 loop reads CASSELAGGPSGANVLTF. The CDR3 DNA follows: TGTGCCAGCAGTGAATTAGCAGGGGGGCCCTCTGGGGCCAACGTCCTGACTTTC. The rearrangement joins TRBV6-1 to TRBJ2-6; TRBD1 might be the D (7 bases). The V gene lost 2 bases and the J gene lost 0 bases, with 14 bases spanning the gap. Germline V gene data show CDR1 as MNHNS and CDR2 as SASEGT. The CDR3 is made up of 18 amino acids.

The chain recombines TRBV19 with TRBJ1-5, with D perhaps TRBD1 (5 bases). V lost 7 bases to trimming and J lost 0 bases, with 10 bases between them. Germline assignment: CDR1 LNHDA and CDR2 SQIVND (reference sequence). The CDR3 length is 14 residues. This chain's CDR3 is CASTLGGSNQPQHF. The CDR3 DNA reads TGTGCCAGTACCCTGGGGGGTAGCAATCAGCCCCAGCATTTT.

The chain uses TRBV3-1 (or the pseudogene TRBV3-2) and TRBJ1-2, with D possibly TRBD1 on 5 matching bases. Germline V gene data show CDR1 as LGHDT and CDR2 as YNNKEL (reference sequence). The CDR3 runs to 13 residues. V lost 4 bases and J 2 bases, leaving 8 bases between the germline ends. CDR3 region: CASSPRQNYGYTF. CDR3 DNA sequence: TGTGCCAGCAGCCCTCGACAGAACTATGGCTACACCTTC.

The genes are TRBV3-1 (or the pseudogene TRBV3-2) and TRBJ1-1; D uncertain. This CDR3 spans 13 amino acids. The V and J ends lost 1 base and 6 bases respectively, with 9 bases between them. Germline V gene lookup returns CDR1 LGHDT and CDR2 YNNKEL (reference sequence). The CDR3 sequence is CASSQGSYSEAFF. CDR3 coding DNA: TGTGCCAGCAGCCAAGGGAGTTACTCTGAAGCTTTCTTT.

The rearrangement links TRBV5-1 to TRBJ2-1, with 8 bases lining up with TRBD2. CDR1 SGHRS and CDR2 YFSETQ come from the germline V gene. V lost 2 bases to trimming and J lost 2 bases; unmatched junction nucleotides: 12. The CDR3 is made up of 18 amino acids. The chain's CDR3 is CASSFGLAGGRTYNEQFF. The CDR3 DNA is TGCGCCAGCAGCTTTGGGCTGGCGGGGGGCAGGACCTACAATGAGCAGTTCTTC. Filled out from reference TRBV5-1 and TRBJ2-1, the complete variable domain reads KAGVTQTPRYLIKTRGQQVTLSCSPISGHRSVSWYQQTPGQGLQFLFEYFSETQRNKGNFPGRFSGRQFSNSRSEMNVSTLELGDSALYLCASSFGLAGGRTYNEQFFGPGTRLTVL.

The chain recombines TRBV12-5 with TRBJ2-7; 10 nucleotides line up with TRBD1. Germline CDR1 and CDR2: LGHNT and FRNRAP. V dropped 6 bases and J dropped 6; count of bases not matched to a gene: 5. This CDR3 region has 13 residues. CDR3 protein: CASGRTGGGEQYF. Here the CDR3 DNA reads TGTGCTAGTGGACGGACAGGGGGAGGCGAGCAGTACTTC.